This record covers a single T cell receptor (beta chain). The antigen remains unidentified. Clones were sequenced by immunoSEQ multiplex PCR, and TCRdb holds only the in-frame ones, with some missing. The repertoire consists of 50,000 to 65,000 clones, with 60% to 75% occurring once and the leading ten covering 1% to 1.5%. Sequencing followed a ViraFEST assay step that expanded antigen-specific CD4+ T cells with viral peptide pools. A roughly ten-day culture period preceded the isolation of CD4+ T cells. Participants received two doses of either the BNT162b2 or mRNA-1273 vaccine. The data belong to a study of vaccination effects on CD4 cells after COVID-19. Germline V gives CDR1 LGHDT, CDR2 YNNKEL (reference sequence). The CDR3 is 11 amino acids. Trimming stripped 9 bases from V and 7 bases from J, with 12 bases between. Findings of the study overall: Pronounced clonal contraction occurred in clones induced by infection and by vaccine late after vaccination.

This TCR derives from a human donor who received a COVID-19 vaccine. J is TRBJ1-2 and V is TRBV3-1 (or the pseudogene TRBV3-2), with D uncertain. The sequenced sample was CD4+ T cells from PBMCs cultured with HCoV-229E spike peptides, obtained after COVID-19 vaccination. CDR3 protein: CASRSPGGYTF. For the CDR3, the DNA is TGTGCCAGTAGGTCCCCGGGTGGCTACACCTTC.